These 17 T cell receptor beta chains share one sample of origin, sequenced in a study of T cell changes during pregnancy in multiple sclerosis. The assay was immunoSEQ multiplex PCR, and TCRdb's table has in-frame clones only and misses some. Here the sample spans approximately 92,000 clones, around 92% being singletons. The sample consisted of peripheral blood, taken in the first trimester of pregnancy. The receptors were sampled from a female donor with multiple sclerosis, enrolled in a pregnancy study.

This chain uses TRBV18 with TRBJ2-5; no clear D gene. V lost 6 bases, J lost 5 bases, and 16 bases lay in between. CDR1 and CDR2 from the germline V gene are KGHSH and LQKENI. The CDR3 runs 14 residues. CDR3 region: CASSSSRSLETQYF. The CDR3 coding sequence is TGTGCCAGCTCCTCGTCTCGGAGTCTCGAGACCCAGTACTTC.

This clone was picked up one time. The chain uses TRBV12-2 and TRBJ1-5; the table's D gene call, TRBD1, was not cross checked with the DNA. TRBV12-2 is designated a pseudogene. The CDR3 runs to 15 residues. CDR3 in amino acids: CASRVQQGSGQPQHF. CDR3 coding DNA: TGTGCAAGTCGCGTTCAACAGGGAAGTGGCCAGCCCCAGCATTTT.

The chain is built from TRBV4-2 and TRBJ2-7; TRBD2 matches 8 bases. CDR3 length: 17 residues. From germline, CDR1 is LGHNA and CDR2 YNFKEQ. The trim removed 4 bases at V and 3 bases at J, leaving 14 bases unmatched. CDR3 in DNA: TGTGCCAGCAGCCTTTCGGGAGGGGGAGGGCCGGTCTACGAGCAGTACTTC. It encodes CASSLSGGGGPVYEQYF.

The chain couples TRBV2 to TRBJ2-7; TRBD2 matches 9 bases. The CDR3 has 15 amino acids. Germline CDR1 SNHLY, CDR2 FYNNEI. The J segment lost 0 bases and the V segment lost 7 bases, leaving 7 bases of the junction unmatched. CDR3 bases: TGTGCCAGCATCGTGCGGGAGGGGAGCTCCTACGAGCAGTACTTC. It codes for CASIVREGSSYEQYF.

The chain couples TRBV28 to TRBJ2-7; D is ambiguous. This CDR3 is 11 amino acids long. Trimming pared 6 bases from V and 4 bases from J, leaving 7 bases between. Germline assignment: CDR1 MDHEN and CDR2 SYDVKM. The CDR3 sequence is CASSSGYEQYF. For the CDR3, the DNA is TGTGCCAGCAGCTCAGGATACGAGCAGTACTTC.

For the CDR3, the DNA is TGTGCCAGCAGGCTGGCGGGAGGGCCCTACGAGCAGTACTTC. It is translated as CASRLAGGPYEQYF. The chain uses TRBV14 and TRBJ2-7; TRBD2 matches at 9 bases. The germline CDR1 and CDR2 sequences are SGHDN and FVKESK. The junction had 5 bases not matched to a gene; V was cut back by 6 bases and J by 2 bases. This CDR3 is 14 amino acids long.

This clone was seen just once. The DNA for the CDR3 is TGTGCCAGCTCACCTCGAGCGGGGGGCTCCTACAATGAGCAGTTCTTC. Translating it yields CASSPRAGGSYNEQFF. The rearrangement links TRBV18 to TRBJ2-1, with 9 bases that match TRBD2. The CDR3 extends over 16 amino acids. CDR1 KGHSH and CDR2 LQKENI come from the germline V gene. V was pared by 3 bases and J by 0 bases, with 3 bases of the junction left unmatched.

CDR3 protein: CASSPGAPISYEQYF. For the CDR3, the DNA is TGTGCCAGCAGCCCAGGGGCTCCAATCTCCTACGAGCAGTACTTC. This chain uses TRBV7-2 with TRBJ2-7; perhaps TRBD1 as D (6 bases). The CDR3 runs 15 residues. In germline, CDR1 is SGHTA, CDR2 FQGNSA. With 5 bases removed from V and 0 bases from J, the gap between germline ends came to 14 bases.

The gene calls are TRBV5-4 and TRBJ2-7; D possibly corresponds to TRBD2 (7 bases). CDR3 size: 15 residues. In germline, CDR1 is SGHNT, CDR2 YYREEE (reference sequence). Trimming stripped 4 bases from V and 6 bases from J, with 20 bases between. The CDR3 sequence: CASSLLEGGGIEQYF. The CDR3 bases are TGTGCCAGCAGCCTCTTGGAGGGGGGAGGGATCGAGCAGTACTTC.

This chain links TRBV5-8 with TRBJ2-1, with 10 bases that match TRBD2. Germline assignment: CDR1 SGHTS and CDR2 YDEGEE. CDR3 length: 16 amino acids. The J segment lost 1 base and the V segment lost 3 bases, leaving 4 bases of the junction unmatched. The CDR3 here is CASSWPGLASYNEQFF. In DNA, the CDR3 is TGTGCCAGCAGCTGGCCGGGACTAGCGTCCTACAATGAGCAGTTCTTC.

This sequence joins TRBV28 and TRBJ2-1; 8 nucleotides line up with TRBD2. V was pared by 4 bases and J by 6 bases, with 11 bases of the junction left unmatched. The germline gives CDR1 MDHEN, CDR2 SYDVKM. There are 16 residues in the CDR3. CDR3 sequence: CASSSWGSGTGNEQFF. DNA of the CDR3: TGTGCCAGCAGTTCCTGGGGTAGCGGGACGGGCAATGAGCAGTTCTTC.

This chain uses TRBV7-2 with TRBJ2-1; 8 nucleotides align to TRBD2. The CDR3 has 17 amino acids. Per the germline V gene, CDR1 is SGHTA and CDR2 is FQGNSA. V was pared by 0 bases and J by 5 bases, with 9 bases of the junction left unmatched. This chain's CDR3 is CASSLAVGLAGDNEQFF. Here the CDR3 DNA reads TGTGCCAGCAGCTTAGCTGTAGGACTAGCAGGGGACAATGAGCAGTTCTTC.

This sequence joins TRBV28 and TRBJ2-1, with a possible D match to TRBD2 (6 bases). In germline, CDR1 is MDHEN, CDR2 SYDVKM. The CDR3 consists of 16 residues. The V and J ends lost 3 bases and 7 bases respectively, with 19 bases between them. The CDR3 DNA is TGTGCCAGCAGTTTTGGCTATAGCGGACTACAGAATGAGCAGTTCTTC. Protein sequence: CASSFGYSGLQNEQFF.

This clone was seen once. The CDR3: CASSGRGGANTGELFF. The CDR3 DNA sequence: TGCGCCAGCAGCGGGAGGGGGGGCGCGAACACCGGGGAGCTGTTTTTT. V and J are TRBV4-1 and TRBJ2-2; D perhaps matches TRBD2 (7 bases). V was shortened by 5 bases and J by 0 bases, with 13 bases between the two germline ends. The CDR3 consists of 16 residues. Germline V gene sequence: CDR1 MGHRA, CDR2 YSYEKL.

The V gene is TRBV5-4, the J gene TRBJ2-5, with 7 bases aligning to TRBD1. CDR3 length equals 15 residues. CDR1 SGHNT and CDR2 YYREEE come from the germline V gene (reference sequence). Germline trimming cut 4 bases from V and 1 base from J; bases unmatched to any gene: 7. The DNA for the CDR3 is TGTGCCAGCAGCCTTGACGGACAGGCCCAAGAGACCCAGTACTTC. It encodes CASSLDGQAQETQYF.

V is TRBV4-2 and J is TRBJ2-3; D is perhaps TRBD2 (6 bases). The CDR3 contains 18 residues. Trimming stripped 0 bases from V and 2 bases from J, with 18 bases between. Germline V gene data show CDR1 as LGHNA and CDR2 as YNFKEQ. Written as DNA, the CDR3 is TGTGCCAGCAGCCAAGACTCAGGGTGGGACTTATTCACAGATACGCAGTATTTT. It specifies CASSQDSGWDLFTDTQYF.

This chain links TRBV6-5 with TRBJ2-7, with 9 positions matching TRBD1. V trimming: 8 bases; J trimming: 3 bases; junction bases outside the gene matches: 8. This CDR3 is 14 amino acids long. Germline V gene sequence: CDR1 MNHEY, CDR2 SVGAGI. The CDR3, as DNA: TGTGCCAGCTCTGCGACAGGGGGAATCTACGAGCAGTACTTC. Translating it yields CASSATGGIYEQYF.